One sample yielded the 8 T cell receptor beta chains listed below, sequenced in a study of spatial heterogeneity in lung cancer. Each CDR3 protein is one row after TCRdb ran MiXCR on the 5' RACE reads. The sample records just over 70,000 distinct CDR3 sequences, roughly 8.9% being singletons. The time point is: blood at routine non-recurrence follow-up after resection. The sample was PBMCs, taken at follow-up. These receptors were taken from a female donor with early-stage non-small cell lung cancer.

This clonotype was seen at least ten times. This sequence joins TRBV14 and TRBJ2-1, with D possibly being TRBD1 (5 bases). The CDR3 sequence is 16 residues long. Trimming left V 0 bases short and J 5 bases short, with 14 bases between. From germline, CDR1 is SGHDN and CDR2 FVKESK. CDR3 amino acids: CASSQEVRQRNNEQFF. Written as DNA, the CDR3 is TGTGCCAGCAGCCAAGAGGTTCGACAGCGAAACAATGAGCAGTTCTTC.

In its sample, this clonotype was seen a few times. The rearrangement joins TRBV20-1 to TRBJ2-7; 10 bases align to TRBD1. The germline CDR1 and CDR2 sequences are DFQATT and SNEGSKA (reference sequence). CDR3 size: 13 residues. J lost 7 bases, V lost 6 bases, and 9 bases had no gene match. Written as DNA, the CDR3 is TGCAGTGCCGGACGGGACAGGGGTTGGGAGCAGTACTTC. Protein: CSAGRDRGWEQYF.

This clonotype was counted at least ten times. Mismatch with germline at one junction end may stem from a read error. This sequence joins TRBV7-7 and TRBJ1-3, with D tentatively TRBD1 (6 bases). This CDR3 has 13 residues. Germline assignment: CDR1 SSHAT and CDR2 FNYEAQ (reference sequence). Here the CDR3 DNA reads TGTGCTAGCAGCTCAGGGGACGGAAACACCATATATTTT. As protein: CASSSGDGNTIYF.

This clonotype was detected ten times or more. The gene calls are TRBV29-1 and TRBJ2-4, with D possibly called TRBD1 or TRBD2 (5 bases each). Germline CDR1 reads SQVTM; CDR2 reads ANQGSEA. V gave up 7 bases and J gave up 13 bases, with 17 bases separating them. The CDR3 is 11 residues long. The CDR3: CSAGPRDRQYF. The CDR3 nucleotides read TGCAGCGCTGGACCCCGGGACCGACAGTACTTC.

This clonotype was found many times. The chain uses TRBV4-1 and TRBJ2-7, with D unresolved. Trimming cost V 2 bases and J 2 bases, with 22 bases left between them. Germline V lookup: CDR1 MGHRA, CDR2 YSYEKL. The CDR3 is 18 residues long. Written as DNA, the CDR3 is TGCGCCAGCAGCCAATTCAGCGCCCATCGCTTTATTACCTACGAGCAGTACTTC. Translating gives CASSQFSAHRFITYEQYF.

The sample holds many counts of this clonotype. The V gene is TRBV20-1, the J gene TRBJ2-1; maybe TRBD2 (6 bases). V dropped 6 bases and J dropped 0 bases, with 15 bases sitting between them. Germline-derived CDR1 and CDR2 are DFQATT and SNEGSKA (reference sequence). This CDR3 comprises 15 residues. In DNA form, the CDR3 reads TGCAGTGCAGGGCCGTGGCGGGGCTCCTACAATGAGCAGTTCTTC. The encoded protein is CSAGPWRGSYNEQFF.

This chain joins TRBV7-9 and TRBJ2-1, with 8 bases identical to TRBD2. Germline lookup yields CDR1 SEHNR and CDR2 FQNEAQ (reference sequence). The CDR3 runs 14 residues. V lost 3 bases and J lost 7; bases outside the gene matches: 5. The DNA of the CDR3 is TGTGCCAGCAGCTTTAATCGGGAGGGTAATGAGCAGTTCTTC. Its protein product is CASSFNREGNEQFF.

The chain employs TRBV29-1 and TRBJ2-5; a possible D gene is TRBD2 (6 bases). CDR3 length: 11 residues. V was trimmed by 4 bases and J by 9 bases, leaving 12 bases between them. Germline CDR1 and CDR2: SQVTM and ANQGSEA. The CDR3 sequence: CSVGAGRAQYF. CDR3 nucleotides: TGCAGCGTTGGGGCGGGGCGGGCCCAGTACTTC.